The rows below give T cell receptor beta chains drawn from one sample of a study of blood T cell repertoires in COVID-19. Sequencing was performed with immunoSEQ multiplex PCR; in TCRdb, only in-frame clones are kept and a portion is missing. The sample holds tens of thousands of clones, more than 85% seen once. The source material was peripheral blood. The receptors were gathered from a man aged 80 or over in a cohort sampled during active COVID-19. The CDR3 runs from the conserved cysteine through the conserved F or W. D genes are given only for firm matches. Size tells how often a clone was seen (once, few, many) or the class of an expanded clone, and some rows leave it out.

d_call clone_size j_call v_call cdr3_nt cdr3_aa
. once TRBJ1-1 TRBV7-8 TGTGCCAGCAAACGACAGGTTGAAGCTTTCTTT CASKRQVEAFF
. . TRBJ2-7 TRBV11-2 TGTGCCAGCAGCGTTCACAGCTCCTTATACACCTACGAGCAGTACTTC CASSVHSSLYTYEQYF
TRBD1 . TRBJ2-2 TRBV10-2 TGCGCCAGCGGACAGGGTTTGGACACCGGGGAGCTGTTTTTT CASGQGLDTGELFF
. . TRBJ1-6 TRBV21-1 TGTGCCAGCAGCAAAGAGGACAAAGGGCGGTCGGATTCACCCCTCCACTTT CASSKEDKGRSDSPLHF
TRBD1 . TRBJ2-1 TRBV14 TGTGCCAGCAGCCTCTATAAGGGGACAGGGGATTACAATGAGCAGTTCTTC CASSLYKGTGDYNEQFF
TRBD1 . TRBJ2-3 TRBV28 TGTGCCAGCAGTTCCCCGGCAGGGGGCGCGGATACGCAGTATTTT CASSSPAGGADTQYF
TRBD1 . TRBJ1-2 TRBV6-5 TGTGCCAGCAAGGGACAGGGGGTTTTTGGCTACACCTTC CASKGQGVFGYTF
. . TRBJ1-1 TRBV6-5 TGTGCCAGCAGTTACTCGAGCCAGGGAAGCGCTGAAGCTTTCTTT CASSYSSQGSAEAFF
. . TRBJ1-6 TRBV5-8 TGTGCCAGCAGCCACGATGAATATCGGACAGATAATTCACCCCTCCACTTT CASSHDEYRTDNSPLHF
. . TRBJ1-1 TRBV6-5 TGTGCCAGCAGTCTCAACGCAGAGAACACTGAAGCTTTCTTT CASSLNAENTEAFF
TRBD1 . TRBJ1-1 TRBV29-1 TGCAGCGCCTACAGGGGGCTGAACACTGAAGCTTTCTTT CSAYRGLNTEAFF
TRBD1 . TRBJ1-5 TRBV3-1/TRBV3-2 TGTGCCAGCAGACAGACAGGGAACAATCAGCCCCAGCATTTT CASRQTGNNQPQHF
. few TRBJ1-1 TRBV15 TGTGCCACCAGCAGAGATCTGGGAGTGAACACTGAAGCTTTCTTT CATSRDLGVNTEAFF
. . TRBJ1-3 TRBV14 TGTGCCAGCAGCCAAATCCAGGGGCTAGGAAACACCATATATTTT CASSQIQGLGNTIYF
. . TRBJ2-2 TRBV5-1 TGCGCCAGCAGCTTGGGAGCGGGTCTGGGCACCGGGGAGCTGTTTTTT CASSLGAGLGTGELFF
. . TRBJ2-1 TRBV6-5 TGTGCCAGCAGTTTCGACACGAGCTACAATGAGCAGTTCTTC CASSFDTSYNEQFF
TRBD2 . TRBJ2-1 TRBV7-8 TGTGCCTCCATTAGACCCCCCAGCGGGGGGGCCACCAGAAACAATGAGCAGTTCTTC CASIRPPSGGATRNNEQFF
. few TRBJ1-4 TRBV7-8 TGTGCCAGCACCAAGGACAGCCTTAATGAAAAACTGTTTTTT CASTKDSLNEKLFF
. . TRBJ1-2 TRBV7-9 TGTGCCAGCAGCGCCCAGAATGATGCGGCGTATGGCTACACCTTC CASSAQNDAAYGYTF
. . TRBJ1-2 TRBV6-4 TGTGCCAGCAGTGACTACTCAGGCCTCTTTTATGGCTACACCTTC CASSDYSGLFYGYTF
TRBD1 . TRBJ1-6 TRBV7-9 TGTGCCAGCAGCGCGACAGGGGAGTATTCACCCCTCCACTTT CASSATGEYSPLHF
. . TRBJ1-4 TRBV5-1 TGCGCCAGCAGCCCACAGTTGACTAATGAAAAACTGTTTTTT CASSPQLTNEKLFF
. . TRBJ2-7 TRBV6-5 TGTGCCAGCTCTGGGAGGTCCGGGAACGAGCAGTACTTC CASSGRSGNEQYF
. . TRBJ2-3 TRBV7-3 TGTGCCAGCAGCTCTCGGACTGTCACAGATACGCAGTATTTT CASSSRTVTDTQYF
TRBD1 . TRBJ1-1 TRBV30 TGTGCCTGGTGGACAGGGAGGGACACTGAAGCTTTCTTT CAWWTGRDTEAFF
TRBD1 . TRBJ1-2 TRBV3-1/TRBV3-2 TGTGCCAGCAGCCCCGACAGGGGGCTAGGTTATGGCTACACCTTC CASSPDRGLGYGYTF
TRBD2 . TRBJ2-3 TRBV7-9 TGTGCCAGCAGCCCGACTAGCGGGGGTACAGATACGCAGTATTTT CASSPTSGGTDTQYF